The rows below give T cell receptor beta chains drawn from one sample of a study of T cells after yellow fever vaccination. A single record per CDR3 protein comes from TCRdb applying MiXCR to the 5' RACE reads. The table has roughly 520,000 distinct CDR3 sequences, roughly a fifth seen once. This specimen was PBMCs, taken around 3 weeks after the first yellow fever vaccination. These TCRs come from a man between 18 and 29 years old who received the YFV17D yellow fever vaccine. Each CDR3 is given with its conserved first and last residue. Each record gives: clone size, J gene, V gene, D gene, CDR3 DNA, CDR3 protein. A D gene is named only where the DNA matches it firmly. Clone size is given for some rows only: seen once, a few or many times, or a class if the clone is expanded.

few TRBJ1-1 TRBV7-9 NA TGTGCCATCGAGGACACTGAAGCTTTCTTT CAIEDTEAFF
NA TRBJ1-3 TRBV7-9 NA TGTGCCAGCAGCTTCGGCCGTTTTAACTCTGGAAACACCATATATTTT CASSFGRFNSGNTIYF
NA TRBJ2-3 TRBV18 NA TGTGCCAGCTCACCGTTCGGGGGCAATAGAGATACGCAGTATTTT CASSPFGGNRDTQYF
many TRBJ1-4 TRBV4-3 NA TGCGCCAGCAGCCGAGCACGTGGGGGGGAAAAACTGTTTTTT CASSRARGGEKLFF
NA TRBJ1-3 TRBV5-1 TRBD1 TGCGCCAGCAGCTTTGAGGGACAGGCGACTGGAAACACCATATATTTT CASSFEGQATGNTIYF
few TRBJ2-1 TRBV12-3/TRBV12-4 NA TGTGCCAGCAGTGGCATAGGGGCAAGTGGTAGGAATGAGCAGTTCTTC CASSGIGASGRNEQFF
few TRBJ2-1 TRBV5-1 TRBD2 TGCGCCAGCAGCTCTTATCGGGGGGGCCACAACAATGAGCAGTTCTTC CASSSYRGGHNNEQFF
NA TRBJ2-4 TRBV7-2 TRBD1 TGTGCCAGCAGCCTACAGGGGGTGGGGGGCGCGTTTTTAGTGGACTTC CASSLQGVGGAFLVDF
few TRBJ2-3 TRBV29-1 NA TGCAGCGTTGAACCGGCAGGGAGGGATACGCAGTATTTT CSVEPAGRDTQYF
NA TRBJ2-1 TRBV6-2/TRBV6-3 NA TGTGCCAGCAGTTACCCATACACCTACAATGAGCAGTTCTTC CASSYPYTYNEQFF
few TRBJ2-5 TRBV10-3 TRBD1 TGTGCCATCAGTGAGCAGGGGGCAGGGGGACGGGAGACCCAGTACTTC CAISEQGAGGRETQYF
NA TRBJ1-6 TRBV7-2 NA TGTGCCAGCAGACACTACGGTTCACCCCTCCACTTT CASRHYGSPLHF
NA TRBJ2-5 TRBV7-9 NA TGTGCCAGCAGCTCCGGCCTTGTCAGAAAAGAGACCCAGTACTTC CASSSGLVRKETQYF
NA TRBJ1-1 TRBV5-6 NA TGTGCCAGCAGCCCAGACCACAGGGACACTGAAGCTTTCTTT CASSPDHRDTEAFF
few TRBJ2-5 TRBV5-1 TRBD2 TGCGCCAGCAGCTTCCTCCAGGGAGGGTGGGAGACCCAGTACTTC CASSFLQGGWETQYF
NA TRBJ1-5 TRBV6-2/TRBV6-3 NA TGTGCCAGCAGTTCGTCTTGGGGTAGCAATCAGCCCCAGCATTTT CASSSSWGSNQPQHF
NA TRBJ1-5 TRBV27 TRBD1 TGTGCCAGCAGTTTGGAGGGACAGGGGCGGAATCAGCCCCAGCATTTT CASSLEGQGRNQPQHF
NA TRBJ2-5 TRBV30 TRBD2 TGTGCCTGGGTTAGCGGGGGGGCCCAAGAGACCCAGTACTTC CAWVSGGAQETQYF
NA TRBJ2-1 TRBV4-2 NA TGTGCCAGCAGCCAAGTAGTGAGCGTGGCCTACAATGAGCAGTTCTTC CASSQVVSVAYNEQFF
NA TRBJ1-2 TRBV27 TRBD1 TGTGCCAGCAGTTTATTGGGGACAGGGGCGGAAGGCTACACCTTC CASSLLGTGAEGYTF
NA TRBJ2-5 TRBV5-1 NA TGCGCCAGCAGCTTGGGGTCAGGGCAGACCCAGTACTTC CASSLGSGQTQYF
NA TRBJ2-2 TRBV9 NA TGTGCCAGCAGCATGCCGAAGATTAGGGGCACCGGGGAGCTGTTTTTT CASSMPKIRGTGELFF
NA TRBJ1-1 TRBV20-1 NA TGCAGTGTCCCTACACAGTCTGAAGCTTTCTTT CSVPTQSEAFF
few TRBJ1-5 TRBV27 NA TGTGCCAGCAGGGTCTTGGGGACGGTCAATCAGCCCCAGCATTTT CASRVLGTVNQPQHF
NA TRBJ2-3 TRBV20-1 NA TGCAGTGCTAGCGCACTCAGGGGGGTTAGCACAGATACGCAGTATTTT CSASALRGVSTDTQYF
NA TRBJ2-2 TRBV5-1 TRBD1 TGCGCCAGCAGCTTGGAGACAGGGACCGACGGGGAGCTGTTTTTT CASSLETGTDGELFF
NA TRBJ2-5 TRBV29-1 TRBD1 TGCAGCGTTGATACAGGGGGTCGAGAGACCCAGTACTTC CSVDTGGRETQYF
NA TRBJ1-1 TRBV7-8 NA TGTGCCAGCAGCTTAGCGGGCAGGAATACTGAAGCTTTCTTT CASSLAGRNTEAFF
once TRBJ2-1 TRBV7-2 TRBD2 TGTGCCAGCAGCTCGATCCGGACTAGCGGGACGTACAATGAGCAGTTCTTC CASSSIRTSGTYNEQFF
NA TRBJ2-1 TRBV7-9 TRBD2 TGTGCCAGCAGCTCCCCGGGACTAGCGGTTAGGAATGAGCAGTTCTTC CASSSPGLAVRNEQFF
NA TRBJ2-1 TRBV9 NA TGTGCCAGCAGCGTGACAGGCGGGCAGGTCAATGAGCAGTTCTTC CASSVTGGQVNEQFF
NA TRBJ2-1 TRBV7-2 TRBD2 TGTGCCAGCAGCTTAGGACTAGCGACCTACAATGAGCAGTTCTTC CASSLGLATYNEQFF
NA TRBJ2-3 TRBV20-1 TRBD2 TGCAGTGCCCAGATCGGGGGGGCGGGAGATACGCAGTATTTT CSAQIGGAGDTQYF
NA TRBJ1-5 TRBV20-1 NA TGCAGTGCTCATGGGGGGACCCCCCATAGCAATCAGCCCCAGCATTTT CSAHGGTPHSNQPQHF
few TRBJ2-3 TRBV9 TRBD2 TGTGCCAGCAGCGGTAGCGGGGGGCCCACAGATACGCAGTATTTT CASSGSGGPTDTQYF
few TRBJ2-2 TRBV6-1 NA TGTGCCAGCAGCCTCCGGAAGGGCTTGAACACCGGGGAGCTGTTTTTT CASSLRKGLNTGELFF
NA TRBJ2-1 TRBV7-6 TRBD2 TGTGCCAGCAGCTTAGTCACTAGCGCCCCCAATGAGCAGTTCTTC CASSLVTSAPNEQFF
NA TRBJ2-5 TRBV7-6 NA TGTGCCAGCAGGCCGACGGCCCGGGACAAACAAGAGACCCAGTACTTC CASRPTARDKQETQYF
few TRBJ1-2 TRBV2 TRBD1 TGTGCCAGCAGAACCGGTTCGGGACAGAACTATGGCTACACCTTC CASRTGSGQNYGYTF
few TRBJ2-3 TRBV20-1 NA TGCAGTGCTAGAGGGCTTCTCCCCACAGATACGCAGTATTTT CSARGLLPTDTQYF
NA TRBJ2-3 TRBV20-1 NA TGCAGTGCTCATCAGGGTGCGGATACGCAGTATTTT CSAHQGADTQYF
NA TRBJ1-5 TRBV4-1 NA TGCGCCAGCAGCCAAGATGAGGTCATTCTGGGCAATCAGCCCCAGCATTTT CASSQDEVILGNQPQHF
NA TRBJ1-6 TRBV3-1 TRBD1 TGTGCCAGCAGCCAAGTCGTAGGGGGCGATAATTCACCCCTCCACTTT CASSQVVGGDNSPLHF
NA TRBJ2-3 TRBV5-1 TRBD2 TGCGCCAGCAGCTCCGGGGCTAGCGGGGGGGTCACAGATACGCAGTATTTT CASSSGASGGVTDTQYF
many TRBJ2-5 TRBV5-6 NA TGTGCCAGCAGCTTGTTCACCGGGGGGCGGGAGACCCAGTACTTC CASSLFTGGRETQYF
few TRBJ1-1 TRBV20-1 TRBD1 TGCAGTGCTAGGGGGGACAGGGGCCGTGTTAAACCGAACACTGAAGCTTTCTTT CSARGDRGRVKPNTEAFF
few TRBJ1-5 TRBV4-1 NA TGCGCCAGCAGCCCCTGGCAGGGAATACAGCCCCAGCATTTT CASSPWQGIQPQHF
few TRBJ1-1 TRBV5-1 NA TGCGCCAGCAGCCCCAACCTGGACACTGAAGCTTTCTTT CASSPNLDTEAFF
NA TRBJ1-1 TRBV10-3 NA TGTGCCATCAGTGAGTCGGCGGGTGAAACTGAAGCTTTCTTT CAISESAGETEAFF